This TCR beta chain was profiled in a study of blood T cell repertoires in COVID-19 (TCRdb year 2020). A note on the overall study: The collaborator samples originated in the United States, Italy and Spain and spanned the acute and convalescent phases of COVID-19. Subjects who had been exposed to COVID-19, were actively infected with it, or had recovered from it provided the deeply sampled blood TCRbeta repertoires that made up the dataset. A de-identified subject ID, COVID-19 status, age in years and sex were almost always included in the sample metadata. The material from the prospective study consisted of cDNA or gDNA derived from T cells, B-cell-depleted T cells, or PBMCs. The repertoires were released in a freely available public database meant as a resource for research on the immune response to SARS-CoV-2. The samples were drawn from the first 160 participants of the ongoing ImmuneRACE study and from some 1,300 subjects provided by 6 global collaborators. HLA class I and class II types, where available, came from metadata supplied by the sample provider rather than from assay-based typing.

What the study reported, not specific to this receptor: The quantity of clinical and demographic metadata differed by source and by participant and was supplied without curation.

Turning to this clone: This clone's antigen is unknown. No base qualities exist here, and no much larger clone lies one base off it.

Each collaborating institution followed its own protocols to collect whole blood in K2EDTA tubes. Collaborator samples were shipped for TCRbeta analysis as frozen whole blood, isolated PBMCs, or DNA extracted from either sample type. The immunoSEQ Assay, a bias-controlled multiplex PCR, was used to amplify TCRbeta CDR3 regions from genomic DNA. Processing in the source paper ran as follows. The number of nucleated cells in each sample was estimated from the amplification of reference gene primers within the assay. To quantify the absolute abundance of each unique TCRbeta CDR3 rearrangement, sequence reads were collapsed and filtered. For each sample, productive Simpson clonality was calculated by taking the square root of Simpson's diversity index across productive rearrangements. This is the immuneACCESS table as TCRdb keeps it, with only in-frame sequences that have V and J called. A part of the clones is gone; compared with another copy, unresolved V genes explain less than half, and the rest is unexplained. Clonal size and the V and J genes are those of that table, whereas D and trimming came from the DNA. Here the sample has a few hundred thousand clones; approximately 86% occur a single time. The ten largest make up around 3.7% of the sample.

Including cysteine and phenylalanine, the CDR3 has 15 amino acids. Left in the record is the CDR3 DNA by itself, 45 bases read in frame from the first base. The trim is 1 base for V and 4 bases for J, with a gap of 13 bases between the germline ends. The germline V gene yields MNHNS for CDR1 and SASEGT for CDR2. The receptor's source is a woman between 50 and 59 years old with active or convalescent COVID-19. The rearranged segments are TRBV6-1 and TRBJ2-5; the D gene cannot be named for sure. The specimen sequenced was peripheral blood. The CDR3 corresponds to CASSEGLPVPETQYF. DNA sequence: TGTGCCAGCAGTGAAGGACTGCCAGTACCAGAGACCCAGTACTTC.